Sequencing of this TCR beta chain was carried out in a study of blood T cell repertoires in COVID-19. The assay was immunoSEQ multiplex PCR, and TCRdb's table has in-frame clones only and misses some. The sample shows more than 200,000 clones, around 80% of them seen only once. CDR1 MNHEY and CDR2 SVGAGI come from the germline V gene. The CDR3 totals 12 residues. Trimming shortened V by 4 bases and J by 9 bases, and 10 bases separated the two germline ends. Sequenced: PBMCs or T cells enriched from blood (not recorded which). The genes are TRBV6-5 and TRBJ1-5; a weak D match, TRBD1 (6 bases). The receptor's source is a man in his sixties who had recovered from COVID-19. The CDR3: CASSSGVLPQHF. CDR3 DNA sequence: TGTGCCAGCAGTTCAGGGGTACTGCCCCAGCATTTT.